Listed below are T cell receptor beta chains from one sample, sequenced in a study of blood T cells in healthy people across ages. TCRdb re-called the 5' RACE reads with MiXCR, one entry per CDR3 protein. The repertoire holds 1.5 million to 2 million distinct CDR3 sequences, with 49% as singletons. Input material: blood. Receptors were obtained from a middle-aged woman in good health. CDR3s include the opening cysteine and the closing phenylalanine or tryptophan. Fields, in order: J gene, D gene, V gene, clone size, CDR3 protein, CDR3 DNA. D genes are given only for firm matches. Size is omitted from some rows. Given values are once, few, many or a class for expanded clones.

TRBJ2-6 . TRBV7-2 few CASSPRGTATGANVLTF TGTGCCAGCAGCCCTCGCGGGACAGCGACCGGGGCCAACGTCCTGACTTTC
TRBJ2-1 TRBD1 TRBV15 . CATSRDFRGPRNEQFF TGTGCCACCAGCAGAGATTTCAGGGGGCCTCGCAATGAGCAGTTCTTC
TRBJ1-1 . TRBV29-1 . CSVLGRGNTEAFF TGCAGCGTTCTGGGCAGGGGTAACACTGAAGCTTTCTTT
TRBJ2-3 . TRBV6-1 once CASDRTSTDTQYF TGTGCCAGCGACAGAACTAGCACAGATACGCAGTATTTT
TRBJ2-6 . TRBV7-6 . CASSLAQGSGANVLTF TGTGCCAGCAGCTTAGCGCAGGGTTCCGGGGCCAACGTCCTGACTTTC
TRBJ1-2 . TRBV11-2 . CASSLVRDGQHGYTF TGTGCCAGCAGCTTAGTTCGGGACGGCCAGCATGGCTACACCTTC
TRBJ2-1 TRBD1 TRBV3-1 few CASSQTPGTGDYNEQFF TGTGCCAGCAGCCAAACTCCCGGGACAGGGGACTACAATGAGCAGTTCTTC
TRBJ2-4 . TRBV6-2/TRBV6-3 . CASSYWGREAKNIQYF TGTGCCAGCAGTTACTGGGGCAGGGAAGCCAAAAACATTCAGTACTTC
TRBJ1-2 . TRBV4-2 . CASSQDRQANYGYTF TGTGCCAGCAGCCAAGACAGGCAAGCTAACTATGGCTACACCTTC
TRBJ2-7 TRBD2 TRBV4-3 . CASSHRSRLKRGAHEQYF TGCGCCAGCAGCCACCGATCCCGGTTGAAGCGGGGGGCCCACGAGCAGTACTTC
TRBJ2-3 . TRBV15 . CATSRDLGAPLDTQYF TGTGCCACCAGCAGAGACTTGGGGGCCCCTCTCGATACGCAGTATTTT
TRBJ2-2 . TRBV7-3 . CASSRPGGELFF TGTGCCAGCAGCCGACCAGGAGGGGAGCTGTTTTTT
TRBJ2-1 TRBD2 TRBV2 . CASSEAGTRINEQFF TGTGCCAGCAGTGAAGCGGGGACTAGGATAAATGAGCAGTTCTTC
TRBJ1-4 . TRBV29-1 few CSVVSATNEKLFF TGCAGCGTTGTCTCTGCAACTAATGAAAAACTGTTTTTT
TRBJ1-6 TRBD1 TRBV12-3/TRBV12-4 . CASSSKGTGFGNSPLHF TGTGCCAGCAGCTCCAAGGGGACAGGGTTCGGGAATTCACCCCTCCACTTT
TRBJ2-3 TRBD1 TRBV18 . CASSPFRDRHLSTDTQYF TGTGCCAGCTCACCTTTCCGGGACAGGCATCTCAGCACAGATACGCAGTATTTT
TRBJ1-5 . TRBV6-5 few CASSPEGNQPQHF TGTGCCAGCAGCCCGGAAGGCAATCAGCCCCAGCATTTT
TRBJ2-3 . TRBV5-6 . CASSRPAVPSTDTQYF TGTGCCAGCAGTCGTCCGGCCGTTCCTAGCACAGATACGCAGTATTTT
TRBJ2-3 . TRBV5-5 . CASSLDRVGTDTQYF TGTGCCAGCAGCTTGGACAGGGTCGGCACAGATACGCAGTATTTT
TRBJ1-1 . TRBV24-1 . CATSGPNTEAFF TGTGCCACCAGTGGTCCGAACACTGAAGCTTTCTTT
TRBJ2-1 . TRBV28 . CASSDPVQNILREFF TGTGCCAGCAGTGACCCAGTCCAAAACATTTTAAGGGAGTTCTTC
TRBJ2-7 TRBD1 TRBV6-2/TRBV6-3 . CAIRRTGVHEQYF TGTGCCATCCGGAGGACAGGGGTCCACGAGCAGTACTTC
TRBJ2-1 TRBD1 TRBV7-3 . CASSLVTGGASNEQFF TGTGCCAGCAGCTTAGTGACAGGGGGCGCAAGCAATGAGCAGTTCTTC
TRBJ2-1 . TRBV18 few CASSPSWGSYNEQFF TGTGCCAGCTCACCATCCTGGGGCTCCTACAATGAGCAGTTCTTC
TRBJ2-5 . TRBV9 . CASSVGGVVQETQYF TGTGCCAGCAGCGTAGGTGGGGTTGTCCAAGAGACCCAGTACTTC
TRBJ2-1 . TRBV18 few CASSPLGPLTYNEQFF TGTGCCAGCTCTCCCCTCGGGCCTCTTACCTACAATGAGCAGTTCTTC
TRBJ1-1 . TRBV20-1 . CSARTGTVVTEAFF TGCAGTGCTAGGACCGGGACGGTAGTGACTGAAGCTTTCTTT
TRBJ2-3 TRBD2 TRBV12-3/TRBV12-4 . CASSLFITSGGATDTQYF TGTGCCAGCAGTTTGTTTATAACTAGCGGGGGGGCGACAGATACGCAGTATTTT
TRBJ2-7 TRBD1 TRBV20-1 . CSALRTGKSEQYF TGCAGTGCTTTACGGACAGGGAAGTCCGAGCAGTACTTC
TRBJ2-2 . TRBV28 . CASSSPGTGELFF TGTGCCAGCAGTTCCCCGGGGACCGGGGAGCTGTTTTTT
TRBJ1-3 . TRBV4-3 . CASSQDRSQGYGNTIYF TGCGCCAGCAGCCAAGATAGGTCGCAGGGATACGGAAACACCATATATTTT
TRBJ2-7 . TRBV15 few CATSRDSPYEQYF TGTGCCACCAGCAGGGACAGCCCCTACGAGCAGTACTTC
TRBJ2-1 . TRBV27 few CASSIIDVGEQFF TGTGCCAGCAGTATTATAGACGTTGGTGAGCAGTTCTTC
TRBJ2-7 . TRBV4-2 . CASSLRTVGNEQYF TGTGCCAGCAGCCTGAGGACAGTAGGCAACGAGCAGTACTTC
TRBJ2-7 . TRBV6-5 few CASSYAVEGEHYEQYF TGTGCCAGCAGTTACGCAGTGGAGGGGGAACACTACGAGCAGTACTTC
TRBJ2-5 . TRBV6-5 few CASRRLGQETQYF TGTGCCAGCAGACGACTCGGCCAAGAGACCCAGTACTTC
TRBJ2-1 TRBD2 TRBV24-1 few CATTSGGRYNEQFF TGTGCCACCACTAGCGGGGGCCGGTACAATGAGCAGTTCTTC
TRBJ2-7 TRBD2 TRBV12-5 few CASGLPGGITYEQYF TGTGCTAGTGGTTTGCCCGGGGGGATTACCTACGAGCAGTACTTC
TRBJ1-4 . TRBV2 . CASSELNEKLFF TGTGCCAGCAGTGAACTAAATGAAAAACTGTTTTTT
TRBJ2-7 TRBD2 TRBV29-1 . CSVELQRGISHEQYF TGCAGCGTTGAACTCCAGCGGGGGATCTCCCACGAGCAGTACTTC
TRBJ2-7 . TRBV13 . CASSPFRTSYEQYF TGTGCCAGCAGCCCGTTCAGAACGTCCTACGAGCAGTACTTC
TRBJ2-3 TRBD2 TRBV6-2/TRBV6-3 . CASRYLAGDTTDTQYF TGTGCCAGCAGATACCTAGCGGGGGATACCACAGATACGCAGTATTTT
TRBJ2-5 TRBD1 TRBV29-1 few CSVQTGAETQYF TGCAGCGTCCAGACAGGGGCAGAGACCCAGTACTTC
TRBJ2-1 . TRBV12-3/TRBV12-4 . CASSFGGATSYNEQFF TGTGCCAGCAGTTTCGGGGGCGCGACCTCCTACAATGAGCAGTTCTTC
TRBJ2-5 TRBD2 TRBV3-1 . CASSQRSGGEQYF TGTGCCAGCAGCCAACGATCGGGGGGTGAGCAGTACTTC
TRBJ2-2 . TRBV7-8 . CASSLRSRLNTGELFF TGTGCCAGCAGCTTACGGTCTAGACTGAACACCGGGGAGCTGTTTTTT
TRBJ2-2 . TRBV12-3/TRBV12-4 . CASSLGLHAGELFF TGTGCCAGCAGTTTAGGTTTGCACGCCGGGGAGCTGTTTTTT
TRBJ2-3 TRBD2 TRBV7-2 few CASSYVAGGQDTQYF TGTGCCAGCAGCTATGTAGCGGGGGGGCAAGATACGCAGTATTTT
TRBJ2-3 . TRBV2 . CASTLDLITDTQYF TGTGCCAGCACCCTGGACTTAATAACAGATACGCAGTATTTT
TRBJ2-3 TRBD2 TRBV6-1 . CASRPGLVSADTQYF TGTGCCAGCAGGCCGGGACTAGTGTCGGCAGATACGCAGTATTTT
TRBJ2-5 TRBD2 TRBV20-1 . CSATRGFETQYF TGCAGTGCTACGCGGGGGTTCGAGACCCAGTACTTC
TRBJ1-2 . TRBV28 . CASRQGLVGYTF TGTGCCAGCAGGCAAGGGCTGGTTGGCTACACCTTC